This TCR beta chain was obtained from a study of control samples from healthy donors and cancer patients. The CDR3 is made up of 15 amino acids. CDR1 and CDR2 from the germline V gene are MDHEN and SYDVKM. The J segment lost 3 bases and the V segment lost 5 bases, leaving 10 bases of the junction unmatched. The table came from immunoSEQ multiplex PCR; TCRdb's copy has only in-frame clones and leaves some out. The data show 90,000 or so clones, with about 82% seen just once and approximately 20% held by the top ten. This sequence originates from a man under 40 in good health. Sequenced sample: blood. The chain joins TRBV28 to TRBJ2-7, with 7 bases lining up with TRBD1. The CDR3 nucleotides are TGTGCCAGCAGTCCCCCCAGGGGGACCAGCTACGAGCAGTACTTC. It codes for CASSPPRGTSYEQYF.